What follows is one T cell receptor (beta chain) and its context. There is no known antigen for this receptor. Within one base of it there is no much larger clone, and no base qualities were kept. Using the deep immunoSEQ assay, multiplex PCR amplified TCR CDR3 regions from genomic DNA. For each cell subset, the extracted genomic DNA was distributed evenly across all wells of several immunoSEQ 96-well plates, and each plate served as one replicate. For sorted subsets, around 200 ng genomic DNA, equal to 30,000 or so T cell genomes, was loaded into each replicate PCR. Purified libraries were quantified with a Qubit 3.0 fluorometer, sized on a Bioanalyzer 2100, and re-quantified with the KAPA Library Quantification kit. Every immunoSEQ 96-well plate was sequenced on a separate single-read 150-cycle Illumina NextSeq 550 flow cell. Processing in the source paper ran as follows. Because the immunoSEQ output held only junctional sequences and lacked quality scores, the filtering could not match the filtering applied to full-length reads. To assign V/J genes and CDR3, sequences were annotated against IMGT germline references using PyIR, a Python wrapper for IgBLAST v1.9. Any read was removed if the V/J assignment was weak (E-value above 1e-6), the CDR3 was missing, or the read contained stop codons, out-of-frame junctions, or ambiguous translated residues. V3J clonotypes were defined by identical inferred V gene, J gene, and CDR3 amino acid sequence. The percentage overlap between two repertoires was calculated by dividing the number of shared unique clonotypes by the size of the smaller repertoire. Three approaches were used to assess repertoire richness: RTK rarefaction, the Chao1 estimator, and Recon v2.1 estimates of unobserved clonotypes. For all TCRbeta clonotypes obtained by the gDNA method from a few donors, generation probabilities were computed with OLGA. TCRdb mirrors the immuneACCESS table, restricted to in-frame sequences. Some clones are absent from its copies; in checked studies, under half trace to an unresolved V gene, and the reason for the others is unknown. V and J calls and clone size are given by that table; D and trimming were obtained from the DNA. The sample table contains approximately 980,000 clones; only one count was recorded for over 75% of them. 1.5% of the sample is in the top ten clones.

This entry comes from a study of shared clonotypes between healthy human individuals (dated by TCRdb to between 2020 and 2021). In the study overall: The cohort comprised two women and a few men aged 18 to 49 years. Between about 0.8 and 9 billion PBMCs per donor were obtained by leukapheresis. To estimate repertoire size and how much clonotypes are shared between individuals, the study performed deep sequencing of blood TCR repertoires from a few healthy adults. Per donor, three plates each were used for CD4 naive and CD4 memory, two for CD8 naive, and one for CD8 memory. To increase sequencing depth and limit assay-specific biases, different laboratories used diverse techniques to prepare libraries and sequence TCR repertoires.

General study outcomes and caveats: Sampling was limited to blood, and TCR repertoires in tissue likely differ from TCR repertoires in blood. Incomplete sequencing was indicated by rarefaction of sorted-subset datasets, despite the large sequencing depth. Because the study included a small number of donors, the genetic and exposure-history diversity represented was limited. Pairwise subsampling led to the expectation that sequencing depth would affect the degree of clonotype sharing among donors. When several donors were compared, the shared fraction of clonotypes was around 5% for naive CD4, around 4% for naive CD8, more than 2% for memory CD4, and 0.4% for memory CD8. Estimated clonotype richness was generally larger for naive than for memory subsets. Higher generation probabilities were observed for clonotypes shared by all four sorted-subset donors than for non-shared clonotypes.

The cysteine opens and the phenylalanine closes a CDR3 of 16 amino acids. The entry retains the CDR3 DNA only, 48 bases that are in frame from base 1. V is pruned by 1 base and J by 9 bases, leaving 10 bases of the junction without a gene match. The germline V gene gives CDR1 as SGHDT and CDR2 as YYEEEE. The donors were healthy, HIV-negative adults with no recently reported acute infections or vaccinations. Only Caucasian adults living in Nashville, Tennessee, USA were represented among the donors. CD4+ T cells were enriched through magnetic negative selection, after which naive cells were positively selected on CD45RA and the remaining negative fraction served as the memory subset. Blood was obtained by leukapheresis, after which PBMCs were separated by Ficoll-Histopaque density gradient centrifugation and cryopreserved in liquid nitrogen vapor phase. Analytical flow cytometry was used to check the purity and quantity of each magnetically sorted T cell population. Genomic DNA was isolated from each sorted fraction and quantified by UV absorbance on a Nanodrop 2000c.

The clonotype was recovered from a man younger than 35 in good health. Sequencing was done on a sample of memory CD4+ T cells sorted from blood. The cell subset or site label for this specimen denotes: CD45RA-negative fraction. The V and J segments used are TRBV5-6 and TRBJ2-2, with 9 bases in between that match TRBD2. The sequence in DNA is TGTGCCAGCAGCTTGATGGCGGGGGGGCCGGCCAGGGAGCTGTTTTTT. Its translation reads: CASSLMAGGPARELFF.